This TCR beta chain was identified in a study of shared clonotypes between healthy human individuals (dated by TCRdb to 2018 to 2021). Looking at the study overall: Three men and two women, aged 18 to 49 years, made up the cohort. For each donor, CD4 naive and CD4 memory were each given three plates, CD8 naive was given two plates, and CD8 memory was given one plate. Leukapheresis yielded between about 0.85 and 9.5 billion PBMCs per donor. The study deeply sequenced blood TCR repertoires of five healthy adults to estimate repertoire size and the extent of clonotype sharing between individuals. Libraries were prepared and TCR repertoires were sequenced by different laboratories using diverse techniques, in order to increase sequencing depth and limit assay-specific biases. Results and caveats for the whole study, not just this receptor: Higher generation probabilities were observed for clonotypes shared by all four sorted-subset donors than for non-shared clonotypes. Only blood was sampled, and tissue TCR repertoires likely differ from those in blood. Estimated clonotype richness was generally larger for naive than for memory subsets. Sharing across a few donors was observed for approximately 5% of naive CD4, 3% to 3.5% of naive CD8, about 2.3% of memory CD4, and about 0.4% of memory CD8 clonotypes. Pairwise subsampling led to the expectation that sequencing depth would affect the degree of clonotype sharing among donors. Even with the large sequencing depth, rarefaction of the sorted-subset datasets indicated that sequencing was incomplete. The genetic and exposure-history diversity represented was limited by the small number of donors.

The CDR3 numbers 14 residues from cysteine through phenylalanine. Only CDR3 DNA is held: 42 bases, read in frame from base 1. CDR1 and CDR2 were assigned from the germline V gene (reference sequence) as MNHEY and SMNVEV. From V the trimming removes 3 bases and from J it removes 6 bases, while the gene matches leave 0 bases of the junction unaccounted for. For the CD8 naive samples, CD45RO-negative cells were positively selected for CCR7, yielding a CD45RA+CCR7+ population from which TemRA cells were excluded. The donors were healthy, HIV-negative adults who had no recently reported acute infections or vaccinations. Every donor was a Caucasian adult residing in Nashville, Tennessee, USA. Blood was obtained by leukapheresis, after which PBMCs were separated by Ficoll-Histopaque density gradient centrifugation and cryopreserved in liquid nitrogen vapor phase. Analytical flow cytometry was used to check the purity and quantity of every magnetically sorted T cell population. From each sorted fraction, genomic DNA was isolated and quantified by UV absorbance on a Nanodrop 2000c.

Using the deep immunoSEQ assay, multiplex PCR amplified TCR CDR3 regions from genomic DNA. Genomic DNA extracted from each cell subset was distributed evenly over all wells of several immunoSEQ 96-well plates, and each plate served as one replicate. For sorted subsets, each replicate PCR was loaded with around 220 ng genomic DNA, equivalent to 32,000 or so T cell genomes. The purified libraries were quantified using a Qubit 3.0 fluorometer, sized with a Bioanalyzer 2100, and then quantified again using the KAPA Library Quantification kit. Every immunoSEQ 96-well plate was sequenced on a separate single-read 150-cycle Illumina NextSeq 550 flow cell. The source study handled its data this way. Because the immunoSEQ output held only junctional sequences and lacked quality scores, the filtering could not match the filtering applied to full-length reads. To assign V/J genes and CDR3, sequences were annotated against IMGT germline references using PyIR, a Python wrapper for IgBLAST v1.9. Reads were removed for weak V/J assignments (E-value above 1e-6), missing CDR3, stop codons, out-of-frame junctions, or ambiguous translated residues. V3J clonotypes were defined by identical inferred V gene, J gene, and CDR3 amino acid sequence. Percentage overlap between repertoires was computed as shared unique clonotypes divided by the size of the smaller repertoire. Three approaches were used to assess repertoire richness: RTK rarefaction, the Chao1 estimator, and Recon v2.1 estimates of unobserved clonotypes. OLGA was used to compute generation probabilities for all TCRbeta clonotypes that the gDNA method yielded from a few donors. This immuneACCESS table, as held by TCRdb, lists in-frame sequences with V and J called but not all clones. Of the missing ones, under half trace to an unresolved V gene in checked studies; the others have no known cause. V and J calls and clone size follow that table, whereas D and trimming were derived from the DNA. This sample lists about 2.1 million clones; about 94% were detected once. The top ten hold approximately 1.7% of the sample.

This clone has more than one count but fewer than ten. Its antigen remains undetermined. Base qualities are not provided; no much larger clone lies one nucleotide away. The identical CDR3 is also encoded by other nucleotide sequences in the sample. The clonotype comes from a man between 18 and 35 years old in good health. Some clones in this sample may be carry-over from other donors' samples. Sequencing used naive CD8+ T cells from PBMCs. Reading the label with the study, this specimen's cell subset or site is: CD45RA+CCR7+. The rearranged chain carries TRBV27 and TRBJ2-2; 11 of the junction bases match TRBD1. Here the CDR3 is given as CASSLGQGAGELFF. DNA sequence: TGTGCCAGCAGTTTGGGACAGGGGGCCGGGGAGCTGTTTTTT.